This T cell receptor (beta chain) is drawn from a study of cytomegalovirus exposure and HLA in healthy donors. As to this clone: What it binds is not known.

V shed 1 base, J shed 6 bases, and the junction held 9 bases outside the gene matches. CDR3 length: 17 residues. The V gene's germline CDR1 is MGHRA and CDR2 YSYEKL. The PCR was carried out with 60 Vbeta primers and 13 Jbeta primers. Some clones are missing from TCRdb's copy, which holds only in-frame ones; the method was immunoSEQ multiplex PCR. The profile shows some 190,000 clones, 76% of them singletons. Study outcomes and limitations: It was reported that the classifier diagnosed cytomegalovirus status with high specificity and sensitivity in both the original and validation cohorts. Association with HLA alleles at 0.05 false discovery rate was found for some 18,000 TCR beta sequences in a later analysis. Solely CMV serostatus was available to characterize immune exposure.

Source material: PBMCs. This chain connects TRBV4-1 to TRBJ2-1, with 10 nucleotides matching TRBD2. This TCR was sampled from a man younger than 35 in good health and CMV-seronegative. DNA of the CDR3: TGCGCCAGCAGCCAAGGGTCGGCTAGCGGGAGTAGCAATGAGCAGTTCTTC. Residues: CASSQGSASGSSNEQFF.